This paragraph reports one TCR beta chain. Its antigen is unidentified. Germline and genes: mouse. Clones were read by immunoSEQ multiplex PCR, and TCRdb kept only the in-frame ones, dropping some. The sample lists approximately 45,000 clones, 73% occurring once. This record belongs to a study of tissue T cells after allogeneic stem cell transplantation. General study findings and limits: Shared clones across patients were few; motif clustering revealed tissue-specific shared signatures. Some tissue clones might be persisting host cells; their alloreactivity or antigen specificity was not determined. In patients and mice, blood and spleen missed much of tissue repertoire.

The TCR comes from a pool of C57BL/6 mice in good health. Sequenced sample: sorted cells pooled from one or two spleens.

CDR3 sequence reads: CAWSRGREQYF. CDR3 DNA (partial): TGTGCCTGGAGTCGGGGGAGGGAACAGTAC. The chain is built from TRBV31 and TRBJ2-7; D tentatively fits TRBD1 or TRBD2 (5 bases each). The CDR3 goes on 1 residue after the read ends, and that part is filled in from the germline J gene. The V and J ends lost 1 base and 7 bases respectively, with 8 bases between them. This CDR3 region has 11 residues. Germline assignment: CDR1 GKSSPN and CDR2 SITVG.